Listed below are T cell receptor beta chains from one sample, sequenced in a study of blood T cell repertoires in COVID-19. The data were produced by immunoSEQ multiplex PCR, yet TCRdb's version contains in-frame clones alone and is incomplete. This sample carries around 250,000 clones, roughly 85% of them seen once, and the ten largest clones take 1.9%. Sequencing used PBMCs or T cells enriched from blood (not recorded which). The receptors were gathered from a woman aged 50 to 60 who had recovered from COVID-19. The CDR3 runs from the conserved cysteine through the conserved F or W. The D gene is left open where the match is weak. Clone size appears in some rows only: once, few, many, or a class for an expanded clone.

D | J | size | length | V | CDR3 | DNA
. | TRBJ1-1 | . | 13 | TRBV7-9 | CASTPPRNTEAFF | TGTGCCAGCACCCCGCCCAGGAACACTGAAGCTTTCTTT
TRBD1 | TRBJ2-4 | . | 16 | TRBV7-2 | CASSLEGQVGKNIQYF | TGTGCCAGCAGCTTAGAAGGACAGGTTGGCAAAAACATTCAGTACTTC
TRBD2 | TRBJ2-7 | . | 17 | TRBV27 | CASSGLAGLRVTYEQYF | TGTGCCAGCAGCGGACTAGCGGGCCTACGGGTAACCTACGAGCAGTACTTC
TRBD1 | TRBJ1-2 | once | 15 | TRBV7-9 | CASSPPGGLGYGYTF | TGTGCCAGCAGCCCCCCAGGGGGCCTTGGGTATGGCTACACCTTC
. | TRBJ2-7 | . | 14 | TRBV3-1/TRBV3-2 | CASSPDIGSYEQYF | TGTGCCAGCAGCCCGGACATCGGCTCCTACGAGCAGTACTTC
. | TRBJ2-7 | . | 14 | TRBV18 | CASSPGGYTYEQYF | TGTGCCAGCTCACCAGGCGGGTATACCTACGAGCAGTACTTC
TRBD1 | TRBJ1-5 | . | 15 | TRBV30 | CAWSARQGASQPQHF | TGTGCCTGGAGTGCCCGACAGGGGGCATCTCAGCCCCAGCATTTT
. | TRBJ1-2 | . | 11 | TRBV5-4 | CASGGTYGYTF | TGTGCCAGCGGCGGCACCTATGGCTACACCTTC
TRBD2 | TRBJ2-1 | . | 14 | TRBV28 | CASSPREDYNEQFF | TGTGCCAGCAGCCCCCGGGAGGATTACAATGAGCAGTTCTTC
. | TRBJ2-1 | . | 17 | TRBV7-3 | CASSSRSGSQIYNEQFF | TGTGCCAGCAGTTCGAGGAGCGGATCGCAGATCTACAATGAGCAGTTCTTC
. | TRBJ1-6 | . | 15 | TRBV18 | CASSPGQVVNSPLHF | TGTGCCAGCTCACCAGGGCAGGTCGTTAATTCACCCCTCCACTTT
TRBD1 | TRBJ1-4 | . | 14 | TRBV7-9 | CASSLGQGNEKLFF | TGTGCCAGCAGCTTAGGACAGGGGAATGAAAAACTGTTTTTT
TRBD2 | TRBJ2-3 | once | 15 | TRBV9 | CASSVGGSGRDTQYF | TGTGCCAGCAGCGTAGGAGGTAGCGGGAGGGATACGCAGTATTTT
TRBD1 | TRBJ2-1 | . | 15 | TRBV10-3 | CAISESRQGRDEQFF | TGTGCCATCAGTGAGTCGCGACAGGGGCGGGATGAGCAGTTCTTC
. | TRBJ1-1 | . | 17 | TRBV3-1/TRBV3-2 | CASSQESGIRGNTEAFF | TGTGCCAGCAGCCAAGAAAGCGGGATCAGGGGCAACACTGAAGCTTTCTTT
TRBD1 | TRBJ2-7 | . | 15 | TRBV28 | CATVPGGKLSYEQYF | TGTGCCACCGTCCCAGGGGGCAAACTCTCCTACGAGCAGTACTTC
. | TRBJ1-5 | . | 15 | TRBV2 | CASSENSYSNQPQHF | TGTGCCAGCAGTGAAAACAGTTATAGCAATCAGCCCCAGCATTTT
. | TRBJ1-1 | . | 14 | TRBV11-1 | CASSLAEVNTEAFF | TGTGCCAGCAGCTTAGCCGAGGTGAACACTGAAGCTTTCTTT
. | TRBJ1-4 | . | 14 | TRBV19 | CATLGRGRNEKLFF | TGTGCCACCCTTGGGAGGGGAAGGAATGAAAAACTGTTTTTT
. | TRBJ2-1 | . | 16 | TRBV18 | CASSPAAQGVNGEQFF | TGTGCCAGCTCACCAGCGGCCCAGGGTGTTAATGGTGAGCAGTTCTTC
. | TRBJ1-2 | . | 13 | TRBV6-4 | CASRQTDNYGYTF | TGTGCCAGCAGACAGACAGATAACTATGGCTACACCTTC
TRBD2 | TRBJ2-7 | . | 16 | TRBV3-1/TRBV3-2 | CASSQDGASGVYEQYF | TGTGCCAGCAGCCAAGATGGGGCTAGCGGGGTCTACGAGCAGTACTTC
. | TRBJ2-2 | . | 12 | TRBV6-5 | CASSLRAGELFF | TGTGCCAGCAGCCTCCGGGCCGGGGAGCTGTTTTTT
. | TRBJ2-1 | few | 14 | TRBV7-9 | CASSLSRTYNEQFF | TGTGCCAGCAGCTTATCTAGGACCTACAATGAGCAGTTCTTC
TRBD1 | TRBJ2-7 | . | 15 | TRBV3-1/TRBV3-2 | CASSHGTGGTYEQYF | TGTGCCAGCAGCCACGGGACAGGGGGAACCTACGAGCAGTACTTC
. | TRBJ2-1 | . | 14 | TRBV7-9 | CASSLTGTSHEQFF | TGTGCCAGCAGCTTGACCGGGACATCGCATGAGCAGTTCTTC
TRBD1 | TRBJ1-5 | . | 17 | TRBV28 | CASSRRPGQGGNQPQHF | TGTGCCAGCAGCCGAAGACCGGGACAGGGGGGCAATCAGCCCCAGCATTTT
TRBD2 | TRBJ2-7 | . | 15 | TRBV27 | CASSSPGLARYEQYF | TGTGCCAGCAGTTCTCCGGGACTAGCTAGGTACGAGCAGTACTTC
. | TRBJ1-4 | . | 13 | TRBV11-2 | CATLEVQGEKLFF | TGTGCCACGCTTGAGGTTCAGGGTGAAAAACTGTTTTTT